The rows below give T cell receptor beta chains drawn from one sample of a study of CD8 T cells in ankylosing spondylitis. A single record per CDR3 protein comes from TCRdb applying MiXCR to the 5' RACE reads. Counted here are about 480,000 distinct CDR3 sequences, 17% occurring once; the ten biggest clones make up under 1.2%. Specimen: blood, either unsorted or a sorted T cell fraction (not recorded which). These receptors were collected from a male donor with ankylosing spondylitis. CDR3s include the opening cysteine and the closing phenylalanine or tryptophan. Each record gives: clone size, V gene, CDR3 protein. Clone sizes are given selectively: once, few, many, or a class where the clone is expanded.

clone_size: .; v_call: TRBV7-3; cdr3_aa: CASSLTPGPSPLHF
clone_size: few; v_call: TRBV20-1; cdr3_aa: CSASRTGAYGYTF
clone_size: .; v_call: TRBV7-2; cdr3_aa: CASSRRQLAAYTDTQYF
clone_size: many; v_call: TRBV27; cdr3_aa: CASRTGTSDSLAYNEQFF
clone_size: .; v_call: TRBV19; cdr3_aa: CASSIDASGVFNEQFF
clone_size: few; v_call: TRBV20-1; cdr3_aa: CSAFQAGVNNEQFF
clone_size: .; v_call: TRBV6-1; cdr3_aa: CASSPREAKNIQYF
clone_size: .; v_call: TRBV30; cdr3_aa: CAWSRDRGAHEQYF
clone_size: many; v_call: TRBV5-1; cdr3_aa: CASSRVKSDRGVGEQFF
clone_size: few; v_call: TRBV5-1; cdr3_aa: CASSRNIPGELFF
clone_size: few; v_call: TRBV5-6; cdr3_aa: CASSPGLAGEADTQYF
clone_size: many; v_call: TRBV5-6; cdr3_aa: CASSLDRYIEYF
clone_size: .; v_call: TRBV18; cdr3_aa: CASSFLTGMDEKLFF
clone_size: .; v_call: TRBV24-1; cdr3_aa: CATSDDDYNEQFF
clone_size: many; v_call: TRBV12-3/TRBV12-4; cdr3_aa: CASSLEPRDGYTF
clone_size: .; v_call: TRBV12-3/TRBV12-4; cdr3_aa: CASSPPGLAGGWTGELFF
clone_size: once; v_call: TRBV20-1; cdr3_aa: CSARDPRGRGETQYF
clone_size: .; v_call: TRBV11-2; cdr3_aa: CASSQDRTDNEQFF
clone_size: many; v_call: TRBV12-3/TRBV12-4; cdr3_aa: CASSLLGTGSYEQYF
clone_size: .; v_call: TRBV12-3/TRBV12-4; cdr3_aa: CASSRRDRRNEKLFF
clone_size: few; v_call: TRBV11-1; cdr3_aa: CASSLGTDSTKQYF
clone_size: few; v_call: TRBV5-6; cdr3_aa: CASSLADGEKLFF
clone_size: .; v_call: TRBV7-2; cdr3_aa: CASSLDRASGNTIYF
clone_size: few; v_call: TRBV6-5; cdr3_aa: CASSYEGMNTEAFF
clone_size: .; v_call: TRBV7-9; cdr3_aa: CASSLEAMPQHF
clone_size: .; v_call: TRBV2; cdr3_aa: CASVGLGTHEQFF
clone_size: .; v_call: TRBV4-1; cdr3_aa: CASRVPAGFKTEAFF
clone_size: .; v_call: TRBV2; cdr3_aa: CASSSGANNSPLHF
clone_size: many; v_call: TRBV5-1; cdr3_aa: CASSLGFGAEAFF
clone_size: .; v_call: TRBV7-3; cdr3_aa: CASSLGQFNYNEQFF
clone_size: .; v_call: TRBV3-1; cdr3_aa: CASSQEGRRAKNIQYF
clone_size: .; v_call: TRBV5-1; cdr3_aa: CASSSASPTGEQYF
clone_size: .; v_call: TRBV7-9; cdr3_aa: CASSRGTQNIQYF